These T cell receptor beta chains were read from a single sample in a study of human T cells and chemical hapten exposure. One entry per CDR3 protein results from TCRdb running MiXCR on the RACE reads. The sample has over 70,000 distinct CDR3 sequences; approximately 11% are singletons. The specimen was whole blood, collected in connection with sensitization to the hapten diphenylcyclopropenone (DPC). The source is a woman aged 30 to 39 with alopecia areata. Some clones in this sample may be carry-over from other donors' samples. Each CDR3 is given with its conserved first and last residue. The order of the fields is clone size, D gene, V gene, J gene, CDR3 DNA, CDR3 protein. The D gene is left open where the match is weak. Expanded clones are given a class, and other clones once, few, many or no size at all.

clone size: many; D gene: .; V gene: TRBV20-1; J gene: TRBJ2-1; CDR3 DNA: TGCAGTGCTAGAGATGGTGGGGAGGAATACAATGAGCAGTTCTTC; CDR3 protein: CSARDGGEEYNEQFF
clone size: many; D gene: .; V gene: TRBV6-2/TRBV6-3; J gene: TRBJ2-1; CDR3 DNA: TGTGCCAGCAGTTACTCGAGTGGTAGCTTCAATGAGCAGTTCTTC; CDR3 protein: CASSYSSGSFNEQFF
clone size: few; D gene: .; V gene: TRBV7-9; J gene: TRBJ2-1; CDR3 DNA: TGTGCCAGCAGCTTAGCGGGCAGCGGAGGGAGGTACAATGAGCAGTTCTTC; CDR3 protein: CASSLAGSGGRYNEQFF
clone size: many; D gene: TRBD1; V gene: TRBV28; J gene: TRBJ2-7; CDR3 DNA: TGTGCCAGCATCCCCGGCCAGGGGGTACCCTACGAGCAGTACTTC; CDR3 protein: CASIPGQGVPYEQYF
clone size: few; D gene: .; V gene: TRBV5-1; J gene: TRBJ1-1; CDR3 DNA: TGCGCCAGCATGGGGAACACTGAAGCTTTCTTT; CDR3 protein: CASMGNTEAFF
clone size: few; D gene: .; V gene: TRBV5-6; J gene: TRBJ1-2; CDR3 DNA: TGTGCCAGCAGCTTGGGGTTCTCGTTCGCAGGGAACTATGGCTACACCTTC; CDR3 protein: CASSLGFSFAGNYGYTF
clone size: .; D gene: TRBD2; V gene: TRBV29-1; J gene: TRBJ2-5; CDR3 DNA: TGCAGCGTTGAGGGGCTAGCGGGAGTTGAGACCCAGTACTTC; CDR3 protein: CSVEGLAGVETQYF
clone size: .; D gene: .; V gene: TRBV18; J gene: TRBJ2-3; CDR3 DNA: TGTGCCAGCTCACCGGTACAGGGCACAGATACGCAGTATTTT; CDR3 protein: CASSPVQGTDTQYF
clone size: .; D gene: .; V gene: TRBV6-6; J gene: TRBJ2-5; CDR3 DNA: TGTGCCAGCAGTTACATAGGTCCTATCGCAGAGACCCAGTACTTC; CDR3 protein: CASSYIGPIAETQYF
clone size: many; D gene: .; V gene: TRBV6-2/TRBV6-3; J gene: TRBJ1-1; CDR3 DNA: TGTGCCAGCAGTTATACAGGGAGTCAAAATGAAGCTTTCTTT; CDR3 protein: CASSYTGSQNEAFF
clone size: many; D gene: .; V gene: TRBV18; J gene: TRBJ1-5; CDR3 DNA: TGTGCCAGCTCACCCCCCGATGATCAGCCCCAGCATTTT; CDR3 protein: CASSPPDDQPQHF
clone size: .; D gene: TRBD1; V gene: TRBV24-1; J gene: TRBJ2-2; CDR3 DNA: TGTGCCACCAGTGATTGGGACAGTAACACCGGGGAGCTGTTTTTT; CDR3 protein: CATSDWDSNTGELFF
clone size: many; D gene: TRBD1; V gene: TRBV11-2; J gene: TRBJ1-1; CDR3 DNA: TGTGCCAGCAGCCCTAACAGGGGCGAAACTGAAGCTTTCTTT; CDR3 protein: CASSPNRGETEAFF
clone size: many; D gene: .; V gene: TRBV20-1; J gene: TRBJ2-7; CDR3 DNA: TGCAGTGCTAGACCGGGCGAACTGGAGCAGTACTTC; CDR3 protein: CSARPGELEQYF
clone size: many; D gene: .; V gene: TRBV6-2/TRBV6-3; J gene: TRBJ2-3; CDR3 DNA: TGTGCCAGCAGTTTCTCGACAAGGAACACAGATACGCAGTATTTT; CDR3 protein: CASSFSTRNTDTQYF
clone size: .; D gene: .; V gene: TRBV2; J gene: TRBJ2-1; CDR3 DNA: TGTGCCAGCAGTCCCGGACAGCTGACTGAGCAGTTCTTC; CDR3 protein: CASSPGQLTEQFF
clone size: many; D gene: .; V gene: TRBV7-2; J gene: TRBJ1-6; CDR3 DNA: TGTGCCAGCAGCCGACCCGAATATTCACCCCTCCACTTT; CDR3 protein: CASSRPEYSPLHF
clone size: .; D gene: TRBD2; V gene: TRBV20-1; J gene: TRBJ2-3; CDR3 DNA: TGCAGTGCTGGCGGGGGGGTTCGCACAGATACGCAGTATTTT; CDR3 protein: CSAGGGVRTDTQYF
clone size: few; D gene: TRBD1; V gene: TRBV2; J gene: TRBJ2-2; CDR3 DNA: TGTGCCAGCATCGCCGGGACAGGGGTCACCGGGGAGCTGTTTTTT; CDR3 protein: CASIAGTGVTGELFF
clone size: .; D gene: .; V gene: TRBV20-1; J gene: TRBJ1-4; CDR3 DNA: TGCAGTGCTAGAGATGGCCTGTCTAATGAAAAACTGTTTTTT; CDR3 protein: CSARDGLSNEKLFF
clone size: .; D gene: TRBD2; V gene: TRBV11-2; J gene: TRBJ2-2; CDR3 DNA: TGTGCCAGCAGCTTAAATACGGGAGGTCCCGGGGAGCTGTTTTTT; CDR3 protein: CASSLNTGGPGELFF
clone size: many; D gene: .; V gene: TRBV20-1; J gene: TRBJ1-2; CDR3 DNA: TGCAGTGCTAGAGTCCTTGGGAACCCCGGAGGCTACACCTTC; CDR3 protein: CSARVLGNPGGYTF
clone size: many; D gene: .; V gene: TRBV6-5; J gene: TRBJ2-1; CDR3 DNA: TGTGCCAGCAGTTACGGCCCGCCGAATGAGCAGTTCTTC; CDR3 protein: CASSYGPPNEQFF
clone size: .; D gene: .; V gene: TRBV28; J gene: TRBJ1-1; CDR3 DNA: TGTGCCAGCAGCCGAACAGGGTTGGAAGCTTTCTTT; CDR3 protein: CASSRTGLEAFF
clone size: few; D gene: .; V gene: TRBV29-1; J gene: TRBJ2-5; CDR3 DNA: TGCAGCGTTACCAAAGAGACCCAGTACTTC; CDR3 protein: CSVTKETQYF
clone size: many; D gene: TRBD1; V gene: TRBV7-6; J gene: TRBJ2-3; CDR3 DNA: TGTGCCAGCAGCTTAAGAGGGACAGGGGGCACATATAGCACAGATACGCAGTATTTT; CDR3 protein: CASSLRGTGGTYSTDTQYF
clone size: many; D gene: .; V gene: TRBV27; J gene: TRBJ1-2; CDR3 DNA: TGTGCCAGCAGGACAGGCCCAAGGGGCTACACCTTC; CDR3 protein: CASRTGPRGYTF
clone size: .; D gene: .; V gene: TRBV5-1; J gene: TRBJ1-1; CDR3 DNA: TGCGCCAGCAGCTTGGAGCGGGACCTGAACACTGAAGCTTTCTTT; CDR3 protein: CASSLERDLNTEAFF
clone size: .; D gene: .; V gene: TRBV5-5; J gene: TRBJ2-1; CDR3 DNA: TGTGCCAGCAGCTTGGTGGGGGCGGCGGGCAATGAGCAGTTCTTC; CDR3 protein: CASSLVGAAGNEQFF
clone size: .; D gene: .; V gene: TRBV7-9; J gene: TRBJ2-7; CDR3 DNA: TGTGCCAGCAGCTCCCCCGTCAGGGTCTACGAGCAGTACTTC; CDR3 protein: CASSSPVRVYEQYF
clone size: .; D gene: .; V gene: TRBV6-1; J gene: TRBJ1-5; CDR3 DNA: TGTGCCAGCAGTGTGGATCGAACAGGGATCGTACAGCCCCAGCATTTT; CDR3 protein: CASSVDRTGIVQPQHF
clone size: many; D gene: .; V gene: TRBV7-2; J gene: TRBJ2-1; CDR3 DNA: TGTGCCAGCAGCTCAGGCGGACTGGCGAATGAGCAGTTCTTC; CDR3 protein: CASSSGGLANEQFF
clone size: .; D gene: .; V gene: TRBV12-3/TRBV12-4; J gene: TRBJ2-5; CDR3 DNA: TGTGCCAGCAGTTCGCTTTATACTGGGCCCCAAGGGGACAAGTACCAAGAGACCCAGTACTTC; CDR3 protein: CASSSLYTGPQGDKYQETQYF
clone size: .; D gene: TRBD1; V gene: TRBV7-7; J gene: TRBJ1-2; CDR3 DNA: TGTGCTAGCAGCTTAAGGTCAGGGGGCTGCTTTAGATATGGCTACACCTTC; CDR3 protein: CASSLRSGGCFRYGYTF
clone size: many; D gene: TRBD2; V gene: TRBV5-1; J gene: TRBJ2-2; CDR3 DNA: TGCGCCAGCAGCTTGGCCGGGAGGACCACCGGGGAGCTGTTTTTT; CDR3 protein: CASSLAGRTTGELFF
clone size: many; D gene: TRBD2; V gene: TRBV9; J gene: TRBJ2-7; CDR3 DNA: TGTGCCAGCAGCGTAGAAGCGGGAGGAACCTACGAGCAGTACTTC; CDR3 protein: CASSVEAGGTYEQYF
clone size: .; D gene: TRBD2; V gene: TRBV24-1; J gene: TRBJ2-3; CDR3 DNA: TGTGCCACCAGTGGAGCGGGGCCCACAGATACGCAGTATTTT; CDR3 protein: CATSGAGPTDTQYF
clone size: many; D gene: .; V gene: TRBV3-1; J gene: TRBJ2-4; CDR3 DNA: TGTGCCAGCAGCCAAGAGACAGTTTTGGGCATTCAGTACTTC; CDR3 protein: CASSQETVLGIQYF
clone size: many; D gene: .; V gene: TRBV7-3; J gene: TRBJ2-2; CDR3 DNA: TGTGCCAGCAGCGGGCAGCCCGTAGAGGGCGGGGAGCTGTTTTTT; CDR3 protein: CASSGQPVEGGELFF
clone size: many; D gene: .; V gene: TRBV28; J gene: TRBJ1-1; CDR3 DNA: TGTGCCAGCAGACAGGGTCGGTACACTGAAGCTTTCTTT; CDR3 protein: CASRQGRYTEAFF
clone size: .; D gene: .; V gene: TRBV28; J gene: TRBJ2-4; CDR3 DNA: TGTGCCAGCAGCTACGGCCTTGCCAAAAACATTCAGTACTTC; CDR3 protein: CASSYGLAKNIQYF
clone size: .; D gene: TRBD2; V gene: TRBV20-1; J gene: TRBJ2-3; CDR3 DNA: TGCAGTGCCCCTAGCGGGGGGAAGACAGATACGCAGTATTTT; CDR3 protein: CSAPSGGKTDTQYF
clone size: few; D gene: .; V gene: TRBV5-1; J gene: TRBJ1-2; CDR3 DNA: TGCGCCAGCAGCTTGGAGGGGCCGTTCTATGGCTACACCTTC; CDR3 protein: CASSLEGPFYGYTF
clone size: many; D gene: .; V gene: TRBV6-6; J gene: TRBJ1-1; CDR3 DNA: TGTGCCAGCAGTTCAGGGAGGGGTAGGGGCACTGAAGCTTTCTTT; CDR3 protein: CASSSGRGRGTEAFF
clone size: .; D gene: TRBD2; V gene: TRBV2; J gene: TRBJ2-5; CDR3 DNA: TGTGCCAGCAGGGGAGGACTAGCTGGGACCCAGTACTTC; CDR3 protein: CASRGGLAGTQYF
clone size: .; D gene: .; V gene: TRBV7-9; J gene: TRBJ1-4; CDR3 DNA: TGTGCCAGCAGCTTACAGGGACTCGAAAAACTGTTTTTT; CDR3 protein: CASSLQGLEKLFF
clone size: many; D gene: .; V gene: TRBV19; J gene: TRBJ1-5; CDR3 DNA: TGTGCCAGTAGAGGGTCGGGCAGGGATTATAGCAATCAGCCCCAGCATTTT; CDR3 protein: CASRGSGRDYSNQPQHF
clone size: many; D gene: .; V gene: TRBV7-6; J gene: TRBJ1-6; CDR3 DNA: TGTGCCAGCAGCTTAGCCCCTTCAGATTCACCCCTCCACTTT; CDR3 protein: CASSLAPSDSPLHF
clone size: few; D gene: .; V gene: TRBV5-1; J gene: TRBJ2-7; CDR3 DNA: TGCGCCAGCAGCCCTGGGGCCAGCTCCTACGAGCAGTACTTC; CDR3 protein: CASSPGASSYEQYF
clone size: few; D gene: TRBD1; V gene: TRBV5-6; J gene: TRBJ2-7; CDR3 DNA: TGTGCCAGCAGAATGGCAGGGGGCGGGTACGAGCAGTACTTC; CDR3 protein: CASRMAGGGYEQYF
clone size: .; D gene: .; V gene: TRBV10-3; J gene: TRBJ1-6; CDR3 DNA: TGTGCCATCAGTGACGGACGGTCAAATTCACCCCTCCACTTT; CDR3 protein: CAISDGRSNSPLHF